Following are 30 T cell receptor beta chains from one sample sequenced in a study of blood T cell repertoires in COVID-19. Data came from immunoSEQ multiplex PCR; TCRdb stores just in-frame clones and leaves some out. The sample contains 100,000 to 150,000 clones, approximately 80% of which appear only once. The sample consisted of peripheral blood. Source of these receptors: a human donor in a cohort sampled during active COVID-19.

The chain uses TRBV28 and TRBJ1-2, with a tentative D call TRBD1 (6 bases). V was cut by 6 bases and J by 4 bases, with 15 bases left in between. CDR3 length equals 14 residues. Germline V lookup: CDR1 MDHEN, CDR2 SYDVKM. The CDR3 protein is CASRLRGSGYGYTF. Written as DNA, the CDR3 is TGTGCCAGCAGGTTAAGGGGGAGCGGCTATGGCTACACCTTC.

This clone showed up just once. This chain uses TRBV29-1 with TRBJ1-3; TRBD1 agrees at 7 bases. There are 14 residues in the CDR3. CDR1 and CDR2 (germline): SQVTM, ANQGSEA. After removal of 5 bases from V and 2 bases from J, the junction contained 6 bases not matched to a gene. The CDR3 here is CSVRQGDTGNTIYF. CDR3 DNA: TGCAGCGTTCGTCAGGGGGATACTGGAAACACCATATATTTT.

CDR3 DNA sequence: TGTGCCAGCAGTTTTCTGGGAGGGAGCTCCTACAATGAGCAGTTCTTC. It translates to CASSFLGGSSYNEQFF. V and J are TRBV28 and TRBJ2-1; TRBD2 matches at 7 bases. The germline V gene has CDR1 MDHEN and CDR2 SYDVKM. With 3 bases clipped from V and 0 bases from J, the junction kept 5 bases outside the gene matches. This CDR3 contains 16 residues.

J is TRBJ2-7 and V is TRBV27; 7 bases are a match to TRBD2. This CDR3 region has 15 residues. CDR1 is MNHEY, CDR2 SMNVEV, per germline (reference sequence). The junction had 9 bases not matched to a gene; V was cut back by 5 bases and J by 2 bases. CDR3 nucleotide sequence: TGTGCCAGCAGTAAGATTGGCGGGGGACCCTACGAGCAGTACTTC. Protein product: CASSKIGGGPYEQYF.

Only one count was recorded for this clone. The V gene is TRBV6-5, the J gene TRBJ2-7, with D unclear. Germline V gene lookup returns CDR1 MNHEY and CDR2 SVGAGI. The CDR3 covers 15 residues. V lost 2 bases and J lost 0, with 11 bases in between. The CDR3 loop reads CASSYLQLPSYEQYF. CDR3 nucleotides: TGTGCCAGCAGTTACCTGCAGTTACCCTCCTACGAGCAGTACTTC.

There are a few counts of this clone. The chain carries TRBV12-3 or TRBV12-4 and TRBJ1-2; the D is unclear. The CDR3 covers 13 residues. With 6 bases removed from V and 4 bases from J, the gap between germline ends came to 12 bases. The CDR3 sequence: CASSAAVRYGYTF. The CDR3 DNA reads as TGTGCCAGCAGCGCCGCGGTCCGCTATGGCTACACCTTC.

The J gene is TRBJ1-2, the V gene TRBV6-5; the D is unclear. CDR3 length: 12 residues. V was shortened by 4 bases and J by 4 bases, with 7 bases between the two germline ends. Germline lookup yields CDR1 MNHEY and CDR2 SVGAGI. The CDR3 sequence: CASSFSFYGYTF. The CDR3 nucleotides read TGTGCCAGCAGTTTTAGTTTCTATGGCTACACCTTC.

The V gene is TRBV18, the J gene TRBJ2-7; D might be TRBD2 (6 bases). The CDR3 runs to 14 residues. The V end was cut by 3 bases, the J end by 2 bases, with 11 bases between. Germline CDR1 reads KGHSH; CDR2 reads LQKENI. CDR3 bases: TGTGCCAGCTCACCCGGGACTGCTGCCTACGAGCAGTACTTC. It translates to CASSPGTAAYEQYF.

V usage is TRBV3-1 (or the pseudogene TRBV3-2) and J usage is TRBJ2-7, with 7 bases matching TRBD2. V was clipped by 0 bases and J by 5 bases; unmatched bases: 4. The germline V gene encodes CDR1 LGHDT and CDR2 YNNKEL (reference sequence). The CDR3 totals 14 residues. The CDR3 reads CASSQEGGRDEQYF. As DNA, the CDR3 is TGTGCCAGCAGCCAAGAGGGAGGGAGAGACGAGCAGTACTTC.

The chain has TRBV7-8 and TRBJ2-3; TRBD1 matches 9 bases. This CDR3 contains 15 residues. V lost 5 bases to trimming and J lost 3 bases; unmatched junction nucleotides: 6. CDR1 is SGHVS, CDR2 FQNEAQ, per germline. CDR3 region: CASSPGQGSTDTQYF. The CDR3 bases are TGTGCCAGCAGCCCTGGACAGGGGTCGACAGATACGCAGTATTTT.

This chain uses TRBV3-1 (or the pseudogene TRBV3-2) with TRBJ1-4; 9 bases fit TRBD1. This CDR3 spans 14 amino acids. Germline loops: CDR1 LGHDT, CDR2 YNNKEL (reference sequence). The V and J ends lost 3 bases and 10 bases, in that order; junction bases with no gene match: 6. CDR3 in amino acids: CASSHRGQGGKLFF. The DNA of the CDR3 is TGTGCCAGCAGCCACCGGGGACAGGGAGGAAAACTGTTTTTT.

V and J are TRBV6-2 or TRBV6-3 and TRBJ2-5, with a possible D match to TRBD2 (6 bases). The V gene lost 9 bases and the J gene lost 7 bases, with 12 bases spanning the gap. CDR1 is MNHEY and CDR2 is SVGEGT in the germline V gene. This CDR3 has 11 amino acids. CDR3 loop: CASSVGGTQYF. As DNA, the CDR3 is TGTGCCAGTAGCGTGGGGGGGACCCAGTACTTC.

The chain has TRBV20-1 and TRBJ2-4; D not certain. This CDR3 has 12 residues. Germline V lookup: CDR1 DFQATT, CDR2 SNEGSKA (reference sequence). The V gene lost 5 bases and the J gene lost 6 bases, with 11 bases spanning the gap. CDR3 nucleotide sequence: TGCAGTGCTGGTGGCGCGGCAAACATTCAGTACTTC. This translates into CSAGGAANIQYF.

The chain carries TRBV11-2 and TRBJ1-2; 7 bases fit TRBD1. The CDR3 sequence is 13 residues long. V dropped 4 bases and J dropped 8; count of bases not matched to a gene: 7. Looked up from germline, CDR1 is SGHAT and CDR2 is FQNNGV. The DNA for the CDR3 is TGTGCCAGCAGCTCGTTAGACAGGGACGGCTACACCTTC. This translates into CASSSLDRDGYTF.

CDR3 bases: TGTGCCAGCAGTTACCCGACTAGCGGGGGACCGTTTGAGCAGTTCTTC. It is translated as CASSYPTSGGPFEQFF. The V and J genes are TRBV6-2 or TRBV6-3 and TRBJ2-1; 12 positions match TRBD2. V lost 2 bases to trimming and J lost 9 bases; unmatched junction nucleotides: 8. This CDR3 has 16 residues. Germline-derived CDR1 and CDR2 are MNHEY and SVGEGT.

The chain employs TRBV7-8 and TRBJ1-5, with D unresolved. Germline V gene sequence: CDR1 SGHVS, CDR2 FQNEAQ. V was clipped by 2 bases and J by 0 bases, with 14 bases between them. The CDR3 has 17 amino acids. The CDR3 region is CASSLRRVPDSNQPQHF. The CDR3 DNA sequence: TGTGCCAGCAGCTTAAGGCGGGTGCCAGATAGCAATCAGCCCCAGCATTTT.

The V gene is TRBV6-1, the J gene TRBJ2-7; the match to TRBD1 covers 8 bases. The V segment lost 2 bases and the J segment 4 bases; nucleotides outside the gene matches: 13. The V gene's germline CDR1 is MNHNS and CDR2 SASEGT. The CDR3 extends over 17 amino acids. The CDR3 coding sequence is TGTGCCAGCAGTGAAAGGGGGACAGGAACCCCCCGATACGAGCAGTACTTC. Translation: CASSERGTGTPRYEQYF.

This CDR3 reads CAISTTGGVKNIQYF. The DNA for the CDR3 is TGTGCCATCAGTACAACAGGGGGCGTCAAAAACATTCAGTACTTC. This chain uses TRBV10-3 with TRBJ2-4, with TRBD1 matching 9 bases. The germline CDR1 and CDR2 sequences are ENHRY and SYGVKD. V lost 5 bases and J lost 3; bases outside the gene matches: 5. The CDR3 totals 15 residues.

The table lists this clone with a count of one. V and J are TRBV3-1 (or the pseudogene TRBV3-2) and TRBJ2-2, with D possibly being TRBD1 (5 bases). CDR3 size: 13 residues. The germline CDR1 and CDR2 sequences are LGHDT and YNNKEL (reference sequence). The V gene lost 4 bases and the J gene lost 6 bases, with 9 bases spanning the gap. The CDR3 sequence: CASSLQGPGELFF. CDR3 in DNA: TGTGCCAGCAGCCTCCAGGGCCCCGGGGAGCTGTTTTTT.

The chain joins TRBV4-3 to TRBJ2-3, with D possibly TRBD1 on 6 matching bases. V lost 4 bases to trimming and J lost 6 bases, with 14 bases between them. The CDR3 has 14 residues. Looked up from germline, CDR1 is LGHNA and CDR2 is YSLEER. This CDR3 is CASSPQGRKDTQYF. As DNA, the CDR3 is TGCGCCAGCAGCCCGCAGGGGCGGAAGGATACGCAGTATTTT.

CDR3 loop: CASSIGGDEKLFF. The CDR3 DNA follows: TGTGCCAGTAGTATTGGCGGAGACGAAAAACTGTTTTTT. The chain is built from TRBV19 and TRBJ1-4; D not certain. Trimming removed 3 bases at V and 8 bases at J, with 10 bases between. The CDR3 loop spans 13 amino acids. Germline V lookup: CDR1 LNHDA, CDR2 SQIVND (reference sequence). Filled out from reference TRBV19 and TRBJ1-4, the complete variable domain reads DGGITQSPKYLFRKEGQNVTLSCEQNLNHDAMYWYRQDPGQGLRLIYYSQIVNDFQKGDIAEGYSVSREKKESFPLTVTSAQKNPTAFYLCASSIGGDEKLFFGSGTQLSVL.

Remarks on this clone: One end of the junction does not line up with germline, which may come from a read error. This chain links TRBV7-7 with TRBJ2-3; 10 bases fit TRBD2. The CDR3 is 15 amino acids. CDR1 SSHAT and CDR2 FNYEAQ come from the germline V gene (reference sequence). In DNA form, the CDR3 reads TGTGCTAGCAGCTCCAGCGGGGGGGCTTCAGATACGCAGTATTTT. Encoded protein: CASSSSGGASDTQYF.

The V and J genes are TRBV5-1 and TRBJ1-4; the D gene is possibly TRBD1 (6 bases). The CDR3 has 17 amino acids. Germline V gene data show CDR1 as SGHRS and CDR2 as YFSETQ. Between the trimmed V and J ends, which lost 1 base and 3 bases, there was a span of 16 bases. CDR3 amino acids: CASSLSLRGSANEKLFF. The DNA for the CDR3 is TGCGCCAGCAGCTTGAGTCTCAGGGGTTCGGCTAATGAAAAACTGTTTTTT.

This clone has only a few counts. V and J are TRBV6-6 and TRBJ1-3; the match to TRBD1 covers 8 bases. J was trimmed by 5 bases and V by 6 bases; bases with no gene match: 6. The CDR3 contains 14 residues. Germline-derived CDR1 and CDR2 are MNHNY and SVGAGI (reference sequence). The DNA for the CDR3 is TGTGCCAGCAGCGCCAGACAGGGGCGAAACACCATATATTTT. Its protein product is CASSARQGRNTIYF.

CDR3 residues: CATSREGTNNEQFF. DNA of the CDR3: TGTGCCACCAGCAGAGAGGGGACAAACAATGAGCAGTTCTTC. The chain couples TRBV15 to TRBJ2-1; the D gene is possibly TRBD1 (6 bases). The CDR3 runs 14 residues. The germline V gene encodes CDR1 LNHNV and CDR2 YYDKDF (reference sequence). V dropped 0 bases and J dropped 5 bases, with 8 bases sitting between them.

The CDR3: CASSYGGGQGEVHGYTF. Here the CDR3 DNA reads TGTGCCAGCAGTTACGGCGGGGGACAGGGAGAAGTTCATGGCTACACCTTC. The genes are TRBV6-2 or TRBV6-3 and TRBJ1-2, with 9 bases lining up with TRBD1. With 2 bases clipped from V and 6 bases from J, the junction kept 13 bases outside the gene matches. CDR3 length: 17 residues. Germline V CDR1 and CDR2: MNHEY, SVGEGT.

This chain links TRBV11-3 with TRBJ1-5, with D possibly being TRBD1 (5 bases). The germline gives CDR1 SGHNT, CDR2 YENEEA. The V end lost 2 bases, the J end lost 2 bases, and 19 bases lay between the germline ends. The length of the CDR3 is 18 residues. Here the CDR3 DNA reads TGTGCCAGCAGCTTAAAGTCCTCGGGGGAAGTTGGCAATCAGCCCCAGCATTTT. Amino acids: CASSLKSSGEVGNQPQHF.

The chain carries TRBV19 and TRBJ2-3, with D maybe TRBD1 (5 bases). The CDR3 contains 16 residues. Looked up from germline, CDR1 is LNHDA and CDR2 is SQIVND (reference sequence). V shed 4 bases and J shed 1 base, with 15 bases lying between them. CDR3 region: CASSTQGARGTDTQYF. The CDR3 region has the DNA TGTGCCAGTAGTACGCAAGGGGCGCGAGGCACAGATACGCAGTATTTT.

The chain couples TRBV7-8 to TRBJ1-5; 7 nucleotides agree with TRBD1. The germline gives CDR1 SGHVS, CDR2 FQNEAQ. V shed 5 bases, J shed 3 bases, and the junction held 1 base outside the gene matches. There are 13 residues in the CDR3. CDR3 region: CASSDRDNQPQHF. CDR3 nucleotides: TGTGCCAGCAGCGACAGGGACAATCAGCCCCAGCATTTT.

This clone was counted once. The chain is built from TRBV9 and TRBJ2-6, with a weak D call TRBD1 (5 bases). Germline CDR1 is SGDLS and CDR2 is YYNGEE. V was trimmed by 0 bases and J by 0 bases, leaving 16 bases between them. The CDR3 runs to 19 residues. This CDR3 is CASSVDPGRVFSGANVLTF. CDR3 sequence (DNA): TGTGCCAGCAGCGTAGACCCTGGCAGGGTTTTCTCTGGGGCCAACGTCCTGACTTTC.